Each of the 10 T cell receptor beta chains below was sequenced from the same sample in a study of T cell repertoires in cytomegalovirus infection. TCRdb re-called the reads through MiXCR, storing one row per CDR3 protein. The sample includes around 190,000 distinct CDR3 sequences, around 15% of them seen just once. Sequencing was done on a sample of PBMCs. These receptor sequences come from a human donor in good health (CMV status not recorded). Some clones in this sample may be carry-over from other donors' samples.

This clonotype has a handful of counts. This chain connects TRBV6-5 to TRBJ1-1; D is undetermined. The CDR3 covers 13 residues. V lost 7 bases and J lost 8, with 17 bases in between. Germline V gives CDR1 MNHEY, CDR2 SVGAGI. The CDR3 DNA follows: TGTGCCAGCACCATCAAGGGCGCGGGAGAAGCTTTCTTT. Amino acids: CASTIKGAGEAFF.

This clonotype was observed a single time. The CDR3 region is CASSLFPLGRMNTEAFF. In DNA form, the CDR3 reads TGTGCCAGCAGTTTATTCCCATTGGGACGGATGAACACTGAAGCTTTCTTT. The chain is built from TRBV28 and TRBJ1-1; a possible D gene is TRBD1 (5 bases). Germline-derived CDR1 and CDR2 are MDHEN and SYDVKM. The CDR3 length is 17 residues. V dropped 1 base and J dropped 0 bases, with 15 bases sitting between them. Full variable domain (missing parts from reference TRBV28 and TRBJ1-1): DVKVTQSSRYLVKRTGEKVFLECVQDMDHENMFWYRQDPGLGLRLIYFSYDVKMKEKGDIPEGYSVSREKKERFSLILESASTNQTSMYLCASSLFPLGRMNTEAFFGQGTRLTVV.

J is TRBJ1-5 and V is TRBV6-1; D gene unclear. The CDR3 is 10 amino acids. Trimming pared 2 bases from V and 16 bases from J, leaving 9 bases between. Germline V gene sequence: CDR1 MNHNS, CDR2 SASEGT. The CDR3 region is CASSESRPHF. In nucleotides, the CDR3 is TGTGCCAGCAGTGAAAGTCGACCCCATTTT.

A few counts support this clonotype. The chain has TRBV7-9 and TRBJ1-5, with a weak D call TRBD1 (6 bases). Deletions cut 1 base from V and 6 bases from J, with 13 bases between. The CDR3 sequence is 15 residues long. Germline assignment: CDR1 SEHNR and CDR2 FQNEAQ (reference sequence). This CDR3 is CASSLGGAQLQPQHF. CDR3 sequence (DNA): TGTGCCAGCAGCTTAGGGGGGGCGCAGCTTCAGCCCCAGCATTTT. The variable domain in full, completed from reference TRBV7-9 and TRBJ1-5, reads DTGVSQNPRHKITKRGQNVTFRCDPISEHNRLYWYRQTLGQGPEFLTYFQNEAQLEKSRLLSDRFSAERPKGSFSTLEIQRTEQGDSAMYLCASSLGGAQLQPQHFGDGTRLSIL.

This clonotype occurred a few times. The chain combines TRBV29-1 with TRBJ2-2; TRBD2 matches 10 bases. With V trimmed by 8 bases and J by 5 bases, 5 bases remained unmatched. Germline V lookup: CDR1 SQVTM, CDR2 ANQGSEA. The CDR3 runs to 13 residues. The CDR3 is CSISSGRTGELFF. In DNA form, the CDR3 reads TGCAGCATATCTAGCGGGAGAACCGGGGAGCTGTTTTTT.

The table lists this clonotype with many counts. The chain carries TRBV7-8 and TRBJ1-5, with 8 bases aligning to TRBD1. The CDR3 extends over 17 amino acids. The V and J ends lost 5 bases and 0 bases, in that order; junction bases with no gene match: 9. The germline V gene encodes CDR1 SGHVS and CDR2 FQNEAQ. The chain's CDR3 is CASSREAGGLSNQPQHF. The CDR3 bases are TGTGCCAGCAGCAGAGAGGCAGGGGGCCTTAGCAATCAGCCCCAGCATTTT. Drawing the rest from reference TRBV7-8 and TRBJ1-5, the complete variable domain is GAGVSQSPRYKVAKRGQDVALRCDPISGHVSLFWYQQALGQGPEFLTYFQNEAQLDKSGLPSDRFFAERPEGSVSTLKIQRTQQEDSAVYLCASSREAGGLSNQPQHFGDGTRLSIL.

This clonotype has a handful of counts. The genes are TRBV7-9 and TRBJ1-2; 8 bases are a match to TRBD1. Germline V gene data show CDR1 as SEHNR and CDR2 as FQNEAQ (reference sequence). The CDR3 totals 16 residues. The trim removed 8 bases at V and 4 bases at J, leaving 15 bases unmatched. CDR3 residues: CASVGGQAVQGYGYTF. The CDR3 coding sequence is TGTGCCAGCGTCGGGGGACAGGCGGTGCAGGGCTATGGCTACACCTTC.

This clonotype has a handful of counts. J is TRBJ2-4 and V is TRBV28; 7 nucleotides match TRBD1. This CDR3 is 17 amino acids long. In germline, CDR1 is MDHEN, CDR2 SYDVKM. Trimming removed 3 bases from V and 1 base from J; junction bases left unmatched: 9. CDR3 nucleotide sequence: TGTGCCAGCAGTTTGTACAAAGAGGGGGCTGCCAAAAACATTCAGTACTTC. Translated: CASSLYKEGAAKNIQYF.

This clonotype was observed many times. The chain joins TRBV11-2 to TRBJ1-2; a possible D gene is TRBD1 (6 bases). The CDR3 contains 16 residues. Trimming pared 2 bases from V and 3 bases from J, leaving 16 bases between. CDR1 and CDR2 (germline): SGHAT, FQNNGV. For the CDR3, the DNA is TGTGCCAGCAGCTTAAGGCCCGGGGGGCCTGACTATGGCTACACCTTC. It encodes CASSLRPGGPDYGYTF.

This clonotype was seen a handful of times. This rearrangement joins TRBV12-3 or TRBV12-4 to TRBJ1-2; D perhaps matches TRBD1 (5 bases). This CDR3 has 11 amino acids. Between the trimmed V and J ends, which lost 3 bases and 6 bases, there was a span of 5 bases. The CDR3 sequence is CASSLGHGYTF. The CDR3 DNA sequence: TGTGCCAGCAGTTTGGGGCATGGCTACACCTTC.